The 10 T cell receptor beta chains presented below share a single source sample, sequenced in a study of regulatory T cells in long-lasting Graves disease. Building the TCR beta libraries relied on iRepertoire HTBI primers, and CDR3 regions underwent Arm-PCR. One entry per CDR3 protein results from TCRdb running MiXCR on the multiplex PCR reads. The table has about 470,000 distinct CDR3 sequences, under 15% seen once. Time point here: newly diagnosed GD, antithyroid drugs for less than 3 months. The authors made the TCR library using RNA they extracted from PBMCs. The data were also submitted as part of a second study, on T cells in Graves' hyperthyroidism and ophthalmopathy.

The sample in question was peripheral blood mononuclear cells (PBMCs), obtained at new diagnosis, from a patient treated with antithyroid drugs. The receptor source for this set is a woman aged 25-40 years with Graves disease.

The CDR3 nucleotides read TGCAGCGTCGCCGGGACAGGGGTTGAGACCCAGTACTTC. This encodes CSVAGTGVETQYF. The chain recombines TRBV29-1 with TRBJ2-5; TRBD1 matches 10 bases. The CDR3 length is 13 residues. After removal of 6 bases from V and 5 bases from J, the junction contained 6 bases not matched to a gene. In germline, CDR1 is SQVTM, CDR2 ANQGSEA.

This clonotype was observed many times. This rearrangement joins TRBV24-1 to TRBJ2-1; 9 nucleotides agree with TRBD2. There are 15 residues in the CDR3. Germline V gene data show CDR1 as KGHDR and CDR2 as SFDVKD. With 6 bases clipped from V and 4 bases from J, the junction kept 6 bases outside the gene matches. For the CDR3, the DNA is TGTGCCACCAGTTTTTCGCGGGAGGGTTACAATGAGCAGTTCTTC. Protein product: CATSFSREGYNEQFF.

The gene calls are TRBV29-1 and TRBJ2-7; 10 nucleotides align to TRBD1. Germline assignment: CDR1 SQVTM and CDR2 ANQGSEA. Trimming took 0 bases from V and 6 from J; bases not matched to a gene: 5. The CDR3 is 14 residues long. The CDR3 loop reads CSVEERGQGFEQYF. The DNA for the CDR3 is TGCAGCGTTGAAGAAAGGGGACAGGGGTTCGAGCAGTACTTC.

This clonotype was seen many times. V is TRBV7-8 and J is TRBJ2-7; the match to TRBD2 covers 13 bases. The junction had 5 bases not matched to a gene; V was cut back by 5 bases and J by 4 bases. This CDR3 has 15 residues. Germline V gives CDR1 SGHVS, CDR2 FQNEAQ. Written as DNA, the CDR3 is TGTGCCAGCAGCGCGGGACTAGCGGGAACTTACGAGCAGTACTTC. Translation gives CASSAGLAGTYEQYF.

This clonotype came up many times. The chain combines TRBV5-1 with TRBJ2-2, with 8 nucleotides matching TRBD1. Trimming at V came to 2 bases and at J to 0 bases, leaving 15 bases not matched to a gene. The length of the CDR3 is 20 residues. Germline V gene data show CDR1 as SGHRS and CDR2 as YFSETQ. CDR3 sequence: CASSFRTGLTPRTNTGELFF. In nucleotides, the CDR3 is TGCGCCAGCAGCTTTCGGACAGGGCTTACCCCGCGAACGAACACCGGGGAGCTGTTTTTT.

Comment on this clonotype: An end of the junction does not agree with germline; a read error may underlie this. The CDR3 spells CVWSEGSGGFSGNTIYF. DNA of the CDR3: TGTGTCTGGAGTGAGGGTAGTGGGGGGTTCTCTGGAAACACCATATATTTT. The chain links TRBV30 to TRBJ1-3, with D maybe TRBD1 (5 bases). The CDR3 consists of 17 residues. The V gene's germline CDR1 is GTSNPN and CDR2 SVGIG (reference sequence).

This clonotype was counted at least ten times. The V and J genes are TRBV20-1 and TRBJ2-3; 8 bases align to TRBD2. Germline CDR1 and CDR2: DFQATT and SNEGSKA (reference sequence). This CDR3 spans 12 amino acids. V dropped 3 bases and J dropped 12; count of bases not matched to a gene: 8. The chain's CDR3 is CSARPESGRQYF. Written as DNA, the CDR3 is TGCAGTGCTAGGCCGGAAAGCGGGAGACAGTATTTT.

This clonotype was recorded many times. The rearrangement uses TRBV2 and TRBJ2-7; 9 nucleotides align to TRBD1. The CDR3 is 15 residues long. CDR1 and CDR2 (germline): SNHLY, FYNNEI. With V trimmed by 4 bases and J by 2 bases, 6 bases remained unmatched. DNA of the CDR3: TGTGCCAGCAGTGTCCTGGACAGGGGAGCCTACGAGCAGTACTTC. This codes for CASSVLDRGAYEQYF.

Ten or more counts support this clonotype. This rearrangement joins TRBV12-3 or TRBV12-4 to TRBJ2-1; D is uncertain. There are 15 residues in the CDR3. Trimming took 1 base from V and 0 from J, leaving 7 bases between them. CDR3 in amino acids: CASSLGMSSYNEQFF. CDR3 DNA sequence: TGTGCCAGCAGTTTAGGGATGTCCTCCTACAATGAGCAGTTCTTC.

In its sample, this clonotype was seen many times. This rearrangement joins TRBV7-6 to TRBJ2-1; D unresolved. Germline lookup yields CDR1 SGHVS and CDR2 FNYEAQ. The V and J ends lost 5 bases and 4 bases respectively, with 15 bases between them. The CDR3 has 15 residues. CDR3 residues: CASSPSGPPYNEQFF. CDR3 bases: TGTGCCAGCAGCCCCTCTGGACCTCCATACAATGAGCAGTTCTTC. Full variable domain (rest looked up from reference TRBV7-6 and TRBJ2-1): GAGVSQSPRYKVTKRGQDVALRCDPISGHVSLYWYRQALGQGPEFLTYFNYEAQQDKSGLPNDRFSAERPEGSISTLTIQRTEQRDSAMYRCASSPSGPPYNEQFFGPGTRLTVL.